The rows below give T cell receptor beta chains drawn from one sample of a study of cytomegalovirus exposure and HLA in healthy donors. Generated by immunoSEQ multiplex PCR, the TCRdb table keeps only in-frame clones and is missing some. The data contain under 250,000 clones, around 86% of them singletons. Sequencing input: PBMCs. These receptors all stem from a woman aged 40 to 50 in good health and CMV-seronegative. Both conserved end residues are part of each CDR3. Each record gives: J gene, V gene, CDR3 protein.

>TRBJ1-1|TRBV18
CASSPGLRGTEAFF
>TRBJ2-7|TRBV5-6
CASSNSLQGFSYEQYF
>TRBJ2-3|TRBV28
CASSGSGRDTQYF
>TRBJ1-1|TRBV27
CASSSQTGGTEAFF
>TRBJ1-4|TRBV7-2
CASSSEFSTNEKLFF
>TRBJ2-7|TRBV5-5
CASSLVSQAYEQYF
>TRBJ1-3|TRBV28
CASTPLGGGSGNTIYF
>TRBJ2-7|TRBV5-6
CASSYGQGDYEQYF
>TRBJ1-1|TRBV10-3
CAISRTENTEAFF
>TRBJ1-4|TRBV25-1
CASSDPSTGGYEKLFF
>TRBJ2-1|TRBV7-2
CASSLLGTSNEQFF
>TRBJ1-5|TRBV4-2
CASSQDPGQGGSNQPQHF
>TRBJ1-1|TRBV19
CASSISLNTEAFF
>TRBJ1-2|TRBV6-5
CASSYSTGTYGYTF
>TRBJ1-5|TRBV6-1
CASRLLQQPQHF
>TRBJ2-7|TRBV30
CAWTTGARGEQYF
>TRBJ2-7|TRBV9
CASSPGTRGAEQYF
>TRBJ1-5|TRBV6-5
CASNNRVGNQPQHF
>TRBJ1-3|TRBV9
CASKGGGSDTIYF
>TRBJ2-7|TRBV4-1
CASSRIIGQAGGEQYF
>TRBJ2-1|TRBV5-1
CASSRQGDLDEQFF
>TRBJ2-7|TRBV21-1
CASSARYEQYF
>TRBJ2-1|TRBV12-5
CASGLVWTSGFSYNEQFF
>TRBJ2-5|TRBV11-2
CASSMLAGGEETQYF
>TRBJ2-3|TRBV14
CASSQTWADSDTQYF
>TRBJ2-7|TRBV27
CASSSDRRGIGVPGGLYYEQYF
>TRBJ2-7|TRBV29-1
CSVPSNHEQYF
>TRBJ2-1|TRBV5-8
CASSLVFLAGVSYNEQFF
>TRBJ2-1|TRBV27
CASTASGRRREQFF
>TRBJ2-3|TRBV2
CASAESGRAGDTQYF
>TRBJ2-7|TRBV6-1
CASRAPGLAGYEQYF
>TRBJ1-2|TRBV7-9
CASSLGQGDGYTF
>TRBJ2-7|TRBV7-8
CASKRQGLYEQYF
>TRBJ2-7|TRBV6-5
CASSWDRGRGEQYF
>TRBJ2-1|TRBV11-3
CASSLGLAEYNEQFF
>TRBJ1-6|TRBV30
CAWRTGFTTFSPLHF
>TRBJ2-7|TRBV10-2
CATFPGGSGVEQYF
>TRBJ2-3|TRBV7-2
CASSPGLALDTQYF
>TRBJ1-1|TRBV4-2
CASSQAGFGSGAFF
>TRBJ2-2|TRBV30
CAYHSGQGAGELFF